The rows below give T cell receptor beta chains drawn from one sample of a study of technical replicates of blood from a few donors. Sequencing used immunoSEQ multiplex PCR; TCRdb keeps in-frame clones, though not all of them. The sample has 80,000 to 95,000 clones, approximately 96% seen once. The sequenced material came from T cells isolated from PBMCs. These receptors came from a human donor in good health. The CDR3 runs from the conserved cysteine through the conserved F or W. D genes are given only for firm matches. Size is stated for part of the rows, as once, few or many counts, or as a class when the clone is expanded.

cdr3_aa: CASWKNRGAATSGREQFF
cdr3_nt: TGTGCCAGCTGGAAAAACCGGGGGGCAGCGACTAGCGGGAGGGAGCAGTTCTTC
d_call: TRBD2
j_call: TRBJ2-1
v_call: TRBV7-8
clone_size: NA

cdr3_aa: CASSGSGTYEQYF
cdr3_nt: TGTGCCAGCAGTGGTTCGGGAACCTACGAGCAGTACTTC
d_call: NA
j_call: TRBJ2-7
v_call: TRBV2
clone_size: NA

cdr3_aa: CASSFIGTSVVDEQFF
cdr3_nt: TGTGCCAGCAGTTTTATAGGGACTAGCGTAGTCGATGAGCAGTTCTTC
d_call: TRBD2
j_call: TRBJ2-1
v_call: TRBV6-5
clone_size: NA

cdr3_aa: CASSSAFSGRASNVETQYF
cdr3_nt: TGTGCCAGCAGTTCGGCGTTTAGCGGGAGGGCCTCGAACGTAGAGACCCAGTACTTC
d_call: TRBD2
j_call: TRBJ2-5
v_call: TRBV28
clone_size: NA

cdr3_aa: CASSVGTTGELFF
cdr3_nt: TGTGCCAGCAGCGTAGGTACTACCGGGGAGCTGTTTTTT
d_call: NA
j_call: TRBJ2-2
v_call: TRBV9
clone_size: NA

cdr3_aa: CASSLTPLGDIIYNEQFF
cdr3_nt: TGTGCCAGCAGCTTAACGCCGCTGGGAGATATAATCTACAATGAGCAGTTCTTC
d_call: NA
j_call: TRBJ2-1
v_call: TRBV7-3
clone_size: NA

cdr3_aa: CASSLGAGPPEQYF
cdr3_nt: TGTGCCAGCAGCTTAGGCGCGGGGCCTCCCGAGCAGTACTTC
d_call: NA
j_call: TRBJ2-7
v_call: TRBV13
clone_size: NA

cdr3_aa: CAVAGNTEAFF
cdr3_nt: TGTGCCGTCGCAGGGAACACTGAAGCTTTCTTT
d_call: NA
j_call: TRBJ1-1
v_call: TRBV10-3
clone_size: once

cdr3_aa: CATLRGPEAFF
cdr3_nt: TGTGCCACCCTAAGGGGCCCTGAAGCTTTCTTT
d_call: NA
j_call: TRBJ1-1
v_call: TRBV19
clone_size: NA

cdr3_aa: CASSLDGPSPIQYF
cdr3_nt: TGTGCCAGCAGCTTAGATGGGCCTAGCCCCATTCAGTACTTC
d_call: NA
j_call: TRBJ2-4
v_call: TRBV11-2
clone_size: NA

cdr3_aa: CASSFYDRVNYGYTF
cdr3_nt: TGTGCCAGCAGCTTCTACGACAGGGTAAACTATGGCTACACCTTC
d_call: TRBD1
j_call: TRBJ1-2
v_call: TRBV5-4
clone_size: NA

cdr3_aa: CASSGQGVGELFF
cdr3_nt: TGTGCCAGCAGTGGACAGGGGGTCGGGGAGCTGTTTTTT
d_call: TRBD1
j_call: TRBJ2-2
v_call: TRBV9
clone_size: NA

cdr3_aa: CASSQDAGQSSGNTIYF
cdr3_nt: TGTGCCAGCAGCCAAGATGCGGGACAGAGCTCTGGAAACACCATATATTTT
d_call: TRBD1
j_call: TRBJ1-3
v_call: TRBV14
clone_size: NA

cdr3_aa: CASSWDRGNEQYF
cdr3_nt: TGTGCCAGTAGTTGGGACAGGGGCAACGAGCAGTACTTC
d_call: TRBD1
j_call: TRBJ2-7
v_call: TRBV19
clone_size: NA

cdr3_aa: CASRNLQGTEAFF
cdr3_nt: TGTGCCAGTAGAAACTTACAGGGGACTGAAGCTTTCTTT
d_call: TRBD1
j_call: TRBJ1-1
v_call: TRBV19
clone_size: NA